This T cell receptor beta chain was sequenced during a study of low-dose radiotherapy and immunotherapy resistance in tumors. As for time point: before trial treatment. Donors, who were enrolled in a single-arm phase I dose-escalation trial, received nivolumab, ipilimumab, aspirin, low-dose cyclophosphamide and low-dose radiotherapy. In germline, CDR1 is SGHVS, CDR2 FQNEAQ. There are 14 residues in the CDR3. V was pared by 3 bases and J by 2 bases, with 10 bases between. Both a constant-region primer and a V-primer adapter served to amplify TCRs across 15 to 20 PCR cycles. TCRdb re-derived calls from the reads in MiXCR, one entry per CDR3 protein. Of tens of thousands of distinct CDR3 sequences in the sample, roughly 12% were seen once. This clonotype appeared many times.

This rearrangement joins TRBV7-8 to TRBJ1-1, with no clear D. The starting material was PBMCs, obtained before treatment. This TCR was recovered from a female donor with ovarian cancer. This chain's CDR3 is CASSFGGQNTEAFF. CDR3 bases: TGTGCCAGCAGCTTTGGAGGGCAAAACACTGAAGCTTTCTTT.